A selection of T cell receptor beta chains follows, all from one sample in a study of blood T cell repertoires in COVID-19. Sequencing used immunoSEQ multiplex PCR; TCRdb keeps in-frame clones, though not all of them. The profile covers around 500,000 clones, with around nine tenths appearing a single time and over 1.5% taken by the ten largest. The specimen was PBMCs or T cells enriched from blood (not recorded which). Source of these receptors: a woman in her thirties or forties who had recovered from COVID-19. The conserved cysteine and the conserved F or W are not part of the CDR3 here. Fields, in order: D gene, J gene, CDR3 length, V gene, CDR3 protein. The D gene is left open where the match is weak.

D gene: -; J gene: TRBJ1-3; CDR3 length: 15; V gene: TRBV5-1; CDR3 protein: ASSPSQWAALGNTIY
D gene: TRBD1; J gene: TRBJ1-5; CDR3 length: 17; V gene: TRBV23-1; CDR3 protein: ASSHPGTGTGRQNQPQH
D gene: TRBD1; J gene: TRBJ1-1; CDR3 length: 12; V gene: TRBV6-5; CDR3 protein: ASRTGSMNTEAF
D gene: -; J gene: TRBJ1-5; CDR3 length: 14; V gene: TRBV5-6; CDR3 protein: ASSLFFGGTNQPQH
D gene: -; J gene: TRBJ2-1; CDR3 length: 9; V gene: TRBV7-9; CDR3 protein: ASSRYNEQF
D gene: -; J gene: TRBJ2-7; CDR3 length: 12; V gene: TRBV14; CDR3 protein: ASSHEPDTYEQY
D gene: -; J gene: TRBJ1-2; CDR3 length: 12; V gene: TRBV6-6; CDR3 protein: ASSYKGEFYGYT
D gene: -; J gene: TRBJ2-2; CDR3 length: 14; V gene: TRBV7-9; CDR3 protein: ASSWEKTVATGELF
D gene: TRBD1; J gene: TRBJ1-1; CDR3 length: 11; V gene: TRBV5-1; CDR3 protein: ASVSSDRGEAF
D gene: -; J gene: TRBJ1-1; CDR3 length: 12; V gene: TRBV29-1; CDR3 protein: SAVQSALNTEAF
D gene: TRBD2; J gene: TRBJ2-2; CDR3 length: 15; V gene: TRBV14; CDR3 protein: ASSQLAGGPNTGELF
D gene: -; J gene: TRBJ1-1; CDR3 length: 11; V gene: TRBV11-3; CDR3 protein: ASSLNSNTEAF
D gene: TRBD1; J gene: TRBJ1-2; CDR3 length: 13; V gene: TRBV19; CDR3 protein: ASTPGTGGTMGYT
D gene: TRBD2; J gene: TRBJ2-3; CDR3 length: 16; V gene: TRBV3-1/TRBV3-2; CDR3 protein: ASSHKGGTSGRTDTQY
D gene: TRBD2; J gene: TRBJ2-2; CDR3 length: 15; V gene: TRBV11-2; CDR3 protein: ASSLISSGRYAGELF
D gene: TRBD1; J gene: TRBJ1-4; CDR3 length: 15; V gene: TRBV27; CDR3 protein: ASSKRQGAGPNEKLF
D gene: TRBD1; J gene: TRBJ1-2; CDR3 length: 15; V gene: TRBV7-9; CDR3 protein: ASSLGLVLSGGNGYT
D gene: TRBD1; J gene: TRBJ1-1; CDR3 length: 15; V gene: TRBV29-1; CDR3 protein: SVEFPPGGRANTEAF
D gene: TRBD1; J gene: TRBJ1-2; CDR3 length: 11; V gene: TRBV28; CDR3 protein: ASRLDRNYGYT
D gene: -; J gene: TRBJ2-7; CDR3 length: 11; V gene: TRBV30; CDR3 protein: AWTRGGSYEQY
D gene: -; J gene: TRBJ2-3; CDR3 length: 10; V gene: TRBV2; CDR3 protein: ASRTESGTQY
D gene: TRBD1; J gene: TRBJ2-7; CDR3 length: 18; V gene: TRBV3-1/TRBV3-2; CDR3 protein: ASSARRPGQGRGFIYEQY
D gene: TRBD2; J gene: TRBJ2-2; CDR3 length: 12; V gene: TRBV29-1; CDR3 protein: SALPWGGTGELF
D gene: TRBD1; J gene: TRBJ1-3; CDR3 length: 13; V gene: TRBV7-9; CDR3 protein: ASRPPGGSGNTIY
D gene: TRBD1; J gene: TRBJ2-3; CDR3 length: 15; V gene: TRBV5-8; CDR3 protein: ASSLGGTGGRTDTQY
D gene: -; J gene: TRBJ1-4; CDR3 length: 12; V gene: TRBV5-8; CDR3 protein: ASSFVRSNEKLF
D gene: -; J gene: TRBJ2-7; CDR3 length: 10; V gene: TRBV5-6; CDR3 protein: ASSLFPGEQY
D gene: -; J gene: TRBJ1-6; CDR3 length: 14; V gene: TRBV5-1; CDR3 protein: ASRVVGSSYNSPLH
D gene: -; J gene: TRBJ1-6; CDR3 length: 12; V gene: TRBV10-3; CDR3 protein: AITETQGDSPLH
D gene: -; J gene: TRBJ2-3; CDR3 length: 13; V gene: TRBV14; CDR3 protein: ASSHKIGAPDTQY
D gene: TRBD1; J gene: TRBJ1-5; CDR3 length: 13; V gene: TRBV5-1; CDR3 protein: ASSLGDSPGQPQH
D gene: TRBD1; J gene: TRBJ1-4; CDR3 length: 12; V gene: TRBV19; CDR3 protein: ASEDRGFNEKLF
D gene: -; J gene: TRBJ1-2; CDR3 length: 12; V gene: TRBV5-1; CDR3 protein: ASSSYRGAYGYT
D gene: TRBD2; J gene: TRBJ2-2; CDR3 length: 14; V gene: TRBV4-3; CDR3 protein: ASSQDSGSATGELF
D gene: TRBD2; J gene: TRBJ2-1; CDR3 length: 17; V gene: TRBV7-2; CDR3 protein: ASSLVIASGRARAREQF
D gene: -; J gene: TRBJ2-7; CDR3 length: 13; V gene: TRBV25-1; CDR3 protein: ASSEYLGISYEQY